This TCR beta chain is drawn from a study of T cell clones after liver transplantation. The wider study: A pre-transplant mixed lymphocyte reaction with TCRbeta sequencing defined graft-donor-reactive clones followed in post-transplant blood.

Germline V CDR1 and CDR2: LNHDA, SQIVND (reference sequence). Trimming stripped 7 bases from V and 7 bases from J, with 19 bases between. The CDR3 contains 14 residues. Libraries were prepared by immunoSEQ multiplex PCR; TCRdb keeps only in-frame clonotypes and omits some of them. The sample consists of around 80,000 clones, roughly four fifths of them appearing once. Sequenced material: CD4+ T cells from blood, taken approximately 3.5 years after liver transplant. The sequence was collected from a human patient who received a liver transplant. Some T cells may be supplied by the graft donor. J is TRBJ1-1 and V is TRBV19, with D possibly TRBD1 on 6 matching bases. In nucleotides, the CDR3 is TGTGCCAGTACCCGGGGGGGGCAGTATGGTGAAGCTTTCTTT. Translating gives CASTRGGQYGEAFF. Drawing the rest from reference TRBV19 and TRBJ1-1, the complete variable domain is DGGITQSPKYLFRKEGQNVTLSCEQNLNHDAMYWYRQDPGQGLRLIYYSQIVNDFQKGDIAEGYSVSREKKESFPLTVTSAQKNPTAFYLCASTRGGQYGEAFFGQGTRLTVV.